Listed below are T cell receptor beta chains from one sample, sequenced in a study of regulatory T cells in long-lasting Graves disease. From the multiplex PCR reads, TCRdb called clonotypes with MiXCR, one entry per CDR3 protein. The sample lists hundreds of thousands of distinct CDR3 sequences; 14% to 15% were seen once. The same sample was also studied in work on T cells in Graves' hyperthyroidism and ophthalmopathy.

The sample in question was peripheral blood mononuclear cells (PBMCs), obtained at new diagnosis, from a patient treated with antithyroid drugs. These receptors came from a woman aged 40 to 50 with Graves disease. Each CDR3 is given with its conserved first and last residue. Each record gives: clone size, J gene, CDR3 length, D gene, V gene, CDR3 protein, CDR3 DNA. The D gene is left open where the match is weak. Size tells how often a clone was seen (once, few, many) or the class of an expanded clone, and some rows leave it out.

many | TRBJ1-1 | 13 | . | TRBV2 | CASNPLGGAEAFF | TGTGCCAGCAATCCTCTGGGGGGTGCTGAAGCTTTCTTT
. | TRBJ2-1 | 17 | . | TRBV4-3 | CASSQRVGAISYNEQFF | TGCGCCAGCAGCCAACGGGTGGGGGCGATCTCCTACAATGAGCAGTTCTTC
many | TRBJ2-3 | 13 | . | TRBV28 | CASSFKATDTQYF | TGTGCCAGCAGTTTTAAGGCCACAGATACGCAGTATTTT
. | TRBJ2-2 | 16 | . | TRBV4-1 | CASSRLALEVTGELFF | TGCGCCAGCAGCCGATTAGCGCTTGAGGTCACCGGGGAGCTGTTTTTT
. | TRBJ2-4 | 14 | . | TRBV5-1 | CASSALEGRNIQYF | TGCGCCAGCAGCGCCCTAGAGGGCCGGAACATTCAGTACTTC
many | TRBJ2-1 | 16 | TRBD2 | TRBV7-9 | CASSPRGTSGSNEQFF | TGTGCCAGCAGCCCCAGAGGGACTAGCGGGAGTAATGAGCAGTTCTTC
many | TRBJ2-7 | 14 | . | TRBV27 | CASSLGTTSYEQYF | TGTGCCAGCAGTTTAGGGACCACCTCCTACGAGCAGTACTTC
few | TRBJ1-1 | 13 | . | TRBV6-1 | CASLGRMGTEAFF | TGTGCCAGCCTGGGGAGAATGGGCACTGAAGCTTTCTTT
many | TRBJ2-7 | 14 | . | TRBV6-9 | CASSYQEIAYEQYF | TGTGCCAGCAGTTACCAGGAGATCGCCTACGAGCAGTACTTC
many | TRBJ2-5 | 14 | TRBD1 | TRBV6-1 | CASRDRGPGETQYF | TGTGCCAGCAGGGACAGGGGGCCGGGGGAGACCCAGTACTTC
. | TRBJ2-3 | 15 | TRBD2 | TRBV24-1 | CATSDWTSGTDTQYF | TGTGCCACCAGTGACTGGACTAGCGGCACAGATACGCAGTATTTT
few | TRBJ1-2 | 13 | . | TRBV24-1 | CATSDFRDYGYTF | TGTGCCACCAGTGATTTCCGGGACTATGGCTACACCTTC
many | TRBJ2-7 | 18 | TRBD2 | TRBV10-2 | CASSDISDWRESPYEQYF | TGCGCCAGCAGTGACATATCGGATTGGCGGGAGAGCCCCTACGAGCAGTACTTC
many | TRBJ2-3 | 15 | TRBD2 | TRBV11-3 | CASSSPREGPNTQYF | TGTGCCAGCAGCTCGCCGCGGGAGGGCCCGAATACGCAGTATTTT
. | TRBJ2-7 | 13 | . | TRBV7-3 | CASRRGGAHEQYF | TGTGCCAGCCGGAGAGGGGGGGCCCACGAGCAGTACTTC
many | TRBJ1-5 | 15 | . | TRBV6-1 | CASRPPAPSNQPQHF | TGTGCCAGCAGACCCCCGGCACCCAGCAATCAGCCCCAGCATTTT
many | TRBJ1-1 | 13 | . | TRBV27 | CASTPRGNTEAFF | TGTGCCAGCACCCCAAGAGGGAACACTGAAGCTTTCTTT
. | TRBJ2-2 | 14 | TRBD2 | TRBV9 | CASNPGLARGELFF | TGTGCCAGCAACCCGGGACTAGCAAGGGGGGAGCTGTTTTTT
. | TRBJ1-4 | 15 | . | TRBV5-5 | CASSPGQFSNEKLFF | TGTGCCAGCAGCCCTGGCCAGTTTTCTAATGAAAAACTGTTTTTT
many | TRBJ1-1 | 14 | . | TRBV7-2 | CASRGGSMNTEAFF | TGTGCCAGCAGGGGTGGGTCCATGAACACTGAAGCTTTCTTT
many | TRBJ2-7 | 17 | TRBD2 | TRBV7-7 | CASSGLSTSGTAYEQYF | TGTGCTAGCAGCGGACTTTCAACTAGCGGGACGGCCTACGAGCAGTACTTC
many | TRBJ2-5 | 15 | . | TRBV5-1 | CASSLQTGRRETQYF | TGCGCCAGCAGCCTACAGACAGGGAGGAGAGAGACCCAGTACTTC
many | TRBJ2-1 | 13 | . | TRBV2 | CASSVRPLNEQFF | TGTGCCAGCAGTGTGAGGCCGCTGAATGAGCAGTTCTTC
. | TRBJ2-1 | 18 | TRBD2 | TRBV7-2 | CASSLAWAGLAGGNEQFF | TGTGCCAGCAGCTTAGCCTGGGCGGGACTAGCGGGAGGCAATGAGCAGTTCTTC
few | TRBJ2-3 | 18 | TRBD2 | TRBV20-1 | CSARDTTSGDPSTDTQYF | TGCAGTGCTAGAGATACGACTAGCGGAGATCCTAGCACAGATACGCAGTATTTT
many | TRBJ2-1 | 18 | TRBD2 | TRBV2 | CANKGGVTSGASYNEQFF | TGTGCCAACAAGGGGGGTGTGACTAGCGGGGCCTCCTACAATGAGCAGTTCTTC
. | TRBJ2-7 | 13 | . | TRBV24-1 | CATREGASYEQYF | TGTGCCACCAGGGAAGGGGCCTCCTACGAGCAGTACTTC
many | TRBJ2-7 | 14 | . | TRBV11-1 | CASSLSLGSYEQYF | TGTGCCAGCAGCTTGAGCCTCGGGTCCTACGAGCAGTACTTC
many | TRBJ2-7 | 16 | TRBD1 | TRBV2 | CASSERGQGPGYEQYF | TGTGCCAGCAGTGAAAGGGGACAGGGGCCGGGGTACGAGCAGTACTTC
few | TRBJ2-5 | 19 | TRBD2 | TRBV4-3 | CASSQGSAAGGPGQETQYF | TGCGCCAGCAGCCAAGGGTCGGCGGCGGGAGGGCCGGGGCAAGAGACCCAGTACTTC
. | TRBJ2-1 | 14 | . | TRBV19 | CASNILGRVNEQFF | TGTGCCAGTAATATTCTGGGTAGGGTAAATGAGCAGTTCTTC
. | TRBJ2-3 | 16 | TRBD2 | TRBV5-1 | CASSFGRGAYTDTQYF | TGCGCCAGCAGCTTCGGGCGGGGGGCCTACACAGATACGCAGTATTTT
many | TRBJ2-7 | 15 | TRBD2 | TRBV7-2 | CASSYSSGVSYEQYF | TGTGCCAGCAGCTACTCTAGCGGGGTCTCCTACGAGCAGTACTTC
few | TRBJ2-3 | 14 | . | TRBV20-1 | CSARGQEFTDTQYF | TGCAGTGCTAGAGGACAGGAATTCACAGATACGCAGTATTTT
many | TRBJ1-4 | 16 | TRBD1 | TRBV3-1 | CASSQDLGTANEKLFF | TGTGCCAGCAGCCAAGATCTCGGGACAGCTAATGAAAAACTGTTTTTT
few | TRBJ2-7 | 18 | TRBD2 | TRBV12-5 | CASGLVNRASGAGGEQYF | TGTGCTAGTGGTTTGGTAAATAGGGCTAGCGGTGCGGGAGGGGAGCAGTACTTC
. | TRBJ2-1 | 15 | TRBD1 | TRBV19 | CASSVPGQGYNEQFF | TGTGCCAGTAGTGTGCCGGGACAGGGATACAATGAGCAGTTCTTC
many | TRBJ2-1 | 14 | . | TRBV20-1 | CSAKTARSYNEQFF | TGCAGTGCAAAGACGGCGAGGTCCTACAATGAGCAGTTCTTC
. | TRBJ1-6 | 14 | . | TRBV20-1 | CSASGVRANSPLHF | TGCAGTGCTAGTGGCGTCAGGGCTAATTCACCCCTCCACTTT
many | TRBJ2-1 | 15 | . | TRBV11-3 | CASEPKSSGFSEQFF | TGTGCCAGCGAACCAAAGTCGTCGGGGTTTAGTGAGCAGTTCTTC
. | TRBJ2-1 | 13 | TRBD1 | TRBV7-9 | CATWDRGGNEQFF | TGTGCCACCTGGGACAGGGGTGGCAATGAGCAGTTCTTC
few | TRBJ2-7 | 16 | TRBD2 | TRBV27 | CAGSPQVSGGTYEQYF | TGTGCCGGCAGTCCCCAAGTCAGCGGGGGTACCTACGAGCAGTACTTC
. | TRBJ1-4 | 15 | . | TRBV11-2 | CASSSPSATNEKLFF | TGTGCCAGCAGCTCCCCAAGCGCAACTAATGAAAAACTGTTTTTT
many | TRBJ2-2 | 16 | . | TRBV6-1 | CASSVQGRSNTGELFF | TGTGCCAGCAGTGTTCAGGGGAGATCGAACACCGGGGAGCTGTTTTTT
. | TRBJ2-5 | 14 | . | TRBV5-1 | CASRRDVSQETQYF | TGCGCCAGCAGACGGGACGTCAGTCAAGAGACCCAGTACTTC
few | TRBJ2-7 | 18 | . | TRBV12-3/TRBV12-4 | CASSLLGGEATRSYEQYF | TGTGCCAGCAGTCTCCTTGGGGGAGAGGCTACAAGGAGCTACGAGCAGTACTTC
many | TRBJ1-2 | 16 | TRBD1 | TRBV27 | CASSPLGQEGYYGYTF | TGTGCCAGCAGTCCCTTAGGACAGGAGGGATATTATGGCTACACCTTC
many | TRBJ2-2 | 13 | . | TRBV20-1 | CSGLDGYTGELFF | TGCAGTGGGCTCGACGGCTACACCGGGGAGCTGTTTTTT
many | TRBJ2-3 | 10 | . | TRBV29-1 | CSVERDTQYF | TGCAGCGTTGAAAGGGATACGCAGTATTTT
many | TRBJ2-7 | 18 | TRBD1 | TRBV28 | CASSSPRAGTGVTYEQYF | TGTGCCAGCAGTTCCCCAAGGGCCGGGACAGGGGTTACCTACGAGCAGTACTTC
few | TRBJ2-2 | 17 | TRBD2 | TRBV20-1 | CSASKLGLAGGTGELFF | TGCAGTGCTAGTAAACTGGGACTAGCGGGAGGCACCGGGGAGCTGTTTTTT
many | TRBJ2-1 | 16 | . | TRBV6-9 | CASSYTSSATDNEQFF | TGTGCCAGCAGTTACACCTCGTCAGCTACTGACAATGAGCAGTTCTTC